The T cell receptor (beta chain) under discussion was sequenced for a study of T cell responses to AZD1222 COVID-19 vaccine. The method was immunoSEQ multiplex PCR; TCRdb's version includes in-frame clones alone and lacks a portion of them. The sample yields 120,000 or so clones, roughly 92% seen once. There are 13 residues in the CDR3. Between the trimmed V and J ends, which lost 4 bases and 2 bases, there was a span of 9 bases. Germline V gene data show CDR1 as SGHRS and CDR2 as YFSETQ. Findings and limits, study-wide: Spike-wide coverage was observed for vaccine-associated CD4 TCRs, with dominant responses at 160-218 and 743-854.

On this clone itself: What it recognizes is unknown.

The rearrangement joins TRBV5-1 to TRBJ1-2, with a weak D call TRBD1 (6 bases). The sample was peripheral blood, taken 28 days after the second AZD1222 dose. The sequence was collected from an adult who received the AZD1222 COVID-19 vaccine. CDR3: CASSTTGNYGYTF. The DNA of the CDR3 is TGCGCCAGCAGCACAACAGGGAACTATGGCTACACCTTC.